This TCR beta chain is from a study of control samples from healthy donors and cancer patients (dated by TCRdb to the early 2020s). In the case of this clone: It lacks a known antigen. No per-base quality is available; no much larger clone lies one base away.

The library came from the immunoSEQ multiplex PCR assay. The clones in this table, taken by TCRdb from immuneACCESS, are in-frame only. Not every clone is retained; where verified, under half of the shortfall comes from an unresolved V gene, and the cause of the rest is unknown. Across this sample there are some 120,000 clones, with roughly 89% seen only once. The ten top clones hold about 12% of the sample. V loses 9 bases of germline sequence and J loses 7 bases, and the interval between the two ends is 15 bases. Counted from cysteine to phenylalanine, this CDR3 has 13 amino acids. Only CDR3 DNA is held: 39 bases, read in frame from base 1. From the germline V gene, CDR1 is KGHDR and CDR2 is SFDVKD.

The sequencing input was blood. The receptor chain draws on TRBV24-1 and TRBJ1-5, with TRBD1 as a weak D call on 5 bases. The TCR sequence derives from a man aged 25 to 40 in good health. CDR3 region: CATQGDSWQPQHF. The DNA sequence is given as TGTGCCACCCAAGGAGACAGTTGGCAGCCCCAGCATTTT.